This TCR beta chain was recorded in a study of blood T cell repertoires in COVID-19. V lost 4 bases and J 2 bases, leaving 27 bases between the germline ends. Germline V CDR1 and CDR2: SGHTS, YDEGEE. CDR3 length: 19 residues. The repertoire was sequenced with immunoSEQ multiplex PCR; TCRdb's copy has only in-frame clones and lacks some. The table includes 200,000 to 300,000 clones, around 88% detected once. The V call is TRBV5-8, the J call TRBJ1-2; tentative D call: TRBD1 (6 bases). The TCR was taken from a woman aged 30 to 39 with COVID-19, enrolled during active disease. Sequenced material: peripheral blood. CDR3 bases: TGTGCCAGCAGCGTAGTTCCGGCCACCGGGACACAAAGAAACTATGGCTACACCTTC. Translating it yields CASSVVPATGTQRNYGYTF. The full variable domain, in which reference TRBV5-8 and TRBJ1-2 provide the parts outside the CDR3, is EAGVTQSPTHLIKTRGQQATLRCSPISGHTSVYWYQQALGLGLQFLLWYDEGEERNRGNFPPRFSGRQFPNYSSELNVNALELEDSALYLCASSVVPATGTQRNYGYTFGSGTRLTVV.